This TCR beta chain derives from a study of blood T cell repertoires in COVID-19 (dated by TCRdb to 2020 to 2022). About the full investigation: Samples covering the acute and convalescent phases of COVID-19 were provided by collaborators in the United States, Italy and Spain. The prospective study material was composed of cDNA or gDNA derived from T cells, B-cell-depleted T cells, or PBMCs. Sample metadata almost always included a de-identified subject ID, COVID-19 status, age in years and sex. Deeply sampled blood TCRbeta repertoires from subjects exposed to, actively infected with, or recovered from COVID-19 were included in the dataset. Samples came from the ongoing ImmuneRACE study (first 160 participants) plus 1,254 subjects from 6 global collaborators. The repertoires were released in a freely available public database meant as a resource for research on the immune response to SARS-CoV-2. HLA class I and class II types, where available, came from metadata supplied by the sample provider rather than from assay-based typing.

For CDR1 and CDR2, the germline V gene lists SGDLS and YYNGEE. V is clipped by 0 bases and J by 0 bases, and the sequence between their germline boundaries is 7 bases long. The CDR3 spans 15 residues, from the cysteine through the phenylalanine. CDR3 DNA only is kept here, 45 bases in frame from base 1. The immunoSEQ Assay, a bias-controlled multiplex PCR, was used to amplify TCRbeta CDR3 regions from genomic DNA. In the original analysis: Within the assay, amplification of reference gene primers was used to estimate how many nucleated cells each sample contained. To quantify the absolute abundance of each unique TCRbeta CDR3 rearrangement, sequence reads were collapsed and filtered. For each sample, productive Simpson clonality was calculated as the square root of Simpson's diversity index across productive rearrangements. Not all clones reach the TCRdb copy of this immuneACCESS table, which keeps in-frame sequences only. Checked studies attribute under half of the gap to unresolved V genes and leave the rest unexplained. V and J calls plus clone size are reproduced from that table; the DNA served to infer D and trimming. In this sample the table shows about 250,000 clones, 65% to 90% of which occur a single time. The leading ten clones occupy 4.5% to 6% of the sample.

In Seattle, one collaborating source enrolled patients while the infection was active and tracked those patients longitudinally over the course of disease. Whole blood was collected in K2EDTA tubes by collaborating institutions according to the institutions' own protocols. For TCRbeta analysis, collaborators shipped samples as frozen whole blood, isolated PBMCs, or DNA extracted from either of those sample types. The paper's findings and limits, for the study overall: Clinical and demographic metadata were provided uncurated, with the amount varying by source and participant.

This clone turned up a few times. Its cognate antigen has yet to be identified. Base qualities are missing; no much larger clone stands one base away. What was sequenced was peripheral blood. The clonotype originates from a man over 45 with COVID-19, enrolled during active disease. The rearrangement joined TRBV9 to TRBJ1-3, with an unclear D gene assignment. The encoded CDR3 is CASSVGAASGNTIYF. The DNA is TGTGCCAGCAGCGTAGGGGCAGCCTCTGGAAACACCATATATTTT.